A selection of T cell receptor beta chains follows, all from one sample in a study of control samples from healthy donors and cancer patients. Here immunoSEQ multiplex PCR was the method, and the copy in TCRdb shows in-frame clones only, minus some. The sample yields 350,000 to 450,000 clones, over 75% seen once. The sample comprised PBMCs. These receptors were obtained from a man in his forties with head and neck cancer. CDR3s include the opening cysteine and the closing phenylalanine or tryptophan. D genes are given only for firm matches. Not all rows give a size; the values are once, few, many and, for expanded clones, a class.

clone_size: once
d_call: NA
v_call: TRBV7-8
j_call: TRBJ2-7
cdr3_aa: CASSPSAPGTYYEQYF
cdr3_nt: TGTGCCAGCAGCCCCTCGGCCCCCGGGACTTACTACGAGCAGTACTTC

clone_size: NA
d_call: NA
v_call: TRBV25-1
j_call: TRBJ1-4
cdr3_aa: CASKKDMPNEKLFF
cdr3_nt: TGTGCCAGCAAAAAAGACATGCCCAATGAAAAACTGTTTTTT

clone_size: NA
d_call: NA
v_call: TRBV5-6
j_call: TRBJ1-2
cdr3_aa: CASSPRNSEYGYTF
cdr3_nt: TGTGCCAGCAGCCCTCGGAACTCAGAGTATGGCTACACCTTC

clone_size: NA
d_call: NA
v_call: TRBV24-1
j_call: TRBJ1-5
cdr3_aa: CATSMGSNQPQHF
cdr3_nt: TGTGCCACCAGCATGGGGAGCAATCAGCCCCAGCATTTT

clone_size: NA
d_call: NA
v_call: TRBV6-5
j_call: TRBJ2-6
cdr3_aa: CASSYSGGAGANVLTF
cdr3_nt: TGTGCCAGCAGTTACTCAGGGGGGGCTGGGGCCAACGTCCTGACTTTC

clone_size: NA
d_call: NA
v_call: TRBV7-3
j_call: TRBJ2-1
cdr3_aa: CASSLTSGRGNEQFF
cdr3_nt: TGTGCCAGCAGCTTAACGTCGGGTCGAGGGAATGAGCAGTTCTTC

clone_size: NA
d_call: TRBD2
v_call: TRBV5-1
j_call: TRBJ2-5
cdr3_aa: CASRREGAIETQYF
cdr3_nt: TGCGCCAGCAGGCGGGAGGGGGCTATCGAGACCCAGTACTTC

clone_size: NA
d_call: NA
v_call: TRBV3-1/TRBV3-2
j_call: TRBJ2-7
cdr3_aa: CASSRSYEQYF
cdr3_nt: TGTGCCAGCAGCCGATCCTACGAGCAGTACTTC

clone_size: NA
d_call: TRBD1
v_call: TRBV7-2
j_call: TRBJ1-6
cdr3_aa: CASSSSGTGISPLHF
cdr3_nt: TGTGCCAGCAGCTCGTCCGGGACAGGCATTTCACCCCTCCACTTT

clone_size: NA
d_call: TRBD1
v_call: TRBV5-6
j_call: TRBJ1-1
cdr3_aa: CASRVGGRGGFTEAFF
cdr3_nt: TGTGCCAGCAGGGTTGGCGGCAGGGGGGGGTTCACTGAAGCTTTCTTT

clone_size: NA
d_call: NA
v_call: TRBV4-2
j_call: TRBJ1-3
cdr3_aa: CASSQPTGSDAYTIYF
cdr3_nt: TGTGCCAGCAGCCAACCGACGGGCTCCGATGCGTACACCATATATTTT

clone_size: NA
d_call: NA
v_call: TRBV9
j_call: TRBJ1-5
cdr3_aa: CASSEGDQPQHF
cdr3_nt: TGTGCCAGCAGCGAGGGTGATCAGCCCCAGCATTTT

clone_size: NA
d_call: TRBD1
v_call: TRBV24-1
j_call: TRBJ1-5
cdr3_aa: CATSDSGTARVQPQHF
cdr3_nt: TGTGCCACCAGTGATTCCGGGACAGCGCGGGTTCAGCCCCAGCATTTT

clone_size: NA
d_call: TRBD2
v_call: TRBV7-9
j_call: TRBJ2-1
cdr3_aa: CASSPRLAGGDEQFF
cdr3_nt: TGTGCCAGCAGCCCGCGACTAGCGGGAGGGGATGAGCAGTTCTTC